This TCR beta chain was captured by sequencing in a study of T-cell memory formation after mild COVID-19. General study points: Mainly in CM and EM were contracting CD4+ clones; CD8+ were in EMRA.

This clonotype has just a few counts. The antigen remains unidentified. The TCR alpha and TCR beta cDNA libraries, bearing sample barcodes and UMIs, were generated by 5'RACE using constant-segment primers. TCRdb re-derived calls from the 5' RACE reads in MiXCR, one entry per CDR3 protein. The table records a few hundred thousand distinct CDR3 sequences, around 21% of them present only once. The V and J ends lost 8 bases and 4 bases respectively, with 16 bases between them. This CDR3 comprises 13 residues. CDR1 DFQATT and CDR2 SNEGSKA come from the germline V gene (reference sequence). The gene calls are TRBV20-1 and TRBJ2-3, with D perhaps TRBD1 (6 bases). Sequenced input: PBMCs or a T cell subset sorted from them (not recorded which). This receptor was obtained from an adult woman who had mild COVID-19 (a few samples of this study predate the infection). Cell type and time point are not known. CDR3 nucleotides: TGCAGTACGAAAAAGACAGGCCCAGATACGCAGTATTTT. The encoded protein is CSTKKTGPDTQYF.